This T cell receptor (beta chain) was retrieved from a study of CD8+CD57+ T cells in acquired aplastic anemia. Study in general: Quantities of DNA derived from sorted CD4+ and CD8+ cells averaged approximately 3 ug.

This clonotype was seen many times. Its cognate antigen is unknown. General study results and limits: There were 25 to 35 CD8+ CDR3 sequences that occurred in both patients and controls. Significant differences in CD8+ Simpson's diversity were not observed between patients and controls.

CDR3 and TCR beta VDJ profiling relied on genomic DNA as the template. One entry per CDR3 protein results from TCRdb running MiXCR on the reads. The sample yields around 250,000 distinct CDR3 sequences, approximately 55% seen once. V lost 5 bases, J lost 13 bases, and 12 bases lay in between. The CDR3 length is 12 residues. Looked up from germline, CDR1 is SGHAT and CDR2 is FQNNGV. The source of this sequence is a human donor with severe aplastic anemia or a healthy control (not recorded which). This rearrangement joins TRBV11-2 to TRBJ1-6; D gene unclear. Sample: sorted CD4+, CD8+, or CD8+CD57+ T cells (not recorded which) from PBMCs. CDR3 protein: CASSPGASPLHF. Here the CDR3 DNA reads TGTGCCAGCAGCCCGGGTGCCTCGCCCCTCCACTTT.